The T cell receptor (beta chain) described here comes from a study of blood T cells in healthy people across ages. This clonotype was observed many times. Its matching antigen is unknown. The use of a sample-barcoded 5' primer and a J-beta primer mix characterized a second PCR of roughly 6 to 11 cycles. The template-switch adaptor, which had 12 random nucleotides, put a tag on each cDNA molecule. TCRdb used MiXCR to reprocess the 5' RACE reads, holding one entry per CDR3 protein. The table shows 630,000 or so distinct CDR3 sequences, with about a third occurring only once. Germline assignment: CDR1 DFQATT and CDR2 SNEGSKA (reference sequence). V was pared by 0 bases and J by 2 bases, with 11 bases between. The CDR3 is made up of 14 amino acids. Donation came from healthy Caucasian individuals in Russia who were aged about 6 to 95. General study results and limits: Measured against age, TCR beta diversity per million T cells decreased in a roughly linear manner.

The V gene is TRBV20-1, the J gene TRBJ2-7, with D hard to call. This receptor was identified in a woman older than 75 in good health. Sequenced: blood. CDR3 residues: CSARDLGNAYEQYF. CDR3 nucleotide sequence: TGCAGTGCTAGAGATCTCGGCAACGCCTACGAGCAGTACTTC.